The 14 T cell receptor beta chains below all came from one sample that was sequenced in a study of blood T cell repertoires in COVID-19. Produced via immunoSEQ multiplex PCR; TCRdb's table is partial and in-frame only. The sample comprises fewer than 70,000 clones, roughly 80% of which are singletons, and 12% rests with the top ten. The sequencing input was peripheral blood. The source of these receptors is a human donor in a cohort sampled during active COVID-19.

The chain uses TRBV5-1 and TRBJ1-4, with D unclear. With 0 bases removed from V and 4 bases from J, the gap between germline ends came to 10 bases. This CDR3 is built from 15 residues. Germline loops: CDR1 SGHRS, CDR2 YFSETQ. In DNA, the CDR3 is TGCGCCAGCAGCTTGGCAGGCCCCGTTAATGAAAAACTGTTTTTT. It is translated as CASSLAGPVNEKLFF.

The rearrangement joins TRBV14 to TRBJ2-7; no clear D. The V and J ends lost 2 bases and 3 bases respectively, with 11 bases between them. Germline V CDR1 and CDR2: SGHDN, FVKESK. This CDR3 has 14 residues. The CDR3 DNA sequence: TGTGCCAGCAGCCAACTCAACAGAATCTACGAGCAGTACTTC. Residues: CASSQLNRIYEQYF.

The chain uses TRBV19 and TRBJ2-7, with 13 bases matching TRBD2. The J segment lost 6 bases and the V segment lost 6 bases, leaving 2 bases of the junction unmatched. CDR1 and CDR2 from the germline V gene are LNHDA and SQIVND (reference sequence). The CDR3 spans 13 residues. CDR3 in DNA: TGTGCCAGTAGCCGGACTAGCGGGAGCGAGCAGTACTTC. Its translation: CASSRTSGSEQYF.

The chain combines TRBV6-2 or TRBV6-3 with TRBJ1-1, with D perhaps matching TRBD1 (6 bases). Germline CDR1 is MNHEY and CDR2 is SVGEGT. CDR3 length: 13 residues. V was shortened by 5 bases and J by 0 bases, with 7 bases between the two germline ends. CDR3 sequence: CASSTGLNTEAFF. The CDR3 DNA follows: TGTGCCAGCAGTACAGGGCTGAACACTGAAGCTTTCTTT.

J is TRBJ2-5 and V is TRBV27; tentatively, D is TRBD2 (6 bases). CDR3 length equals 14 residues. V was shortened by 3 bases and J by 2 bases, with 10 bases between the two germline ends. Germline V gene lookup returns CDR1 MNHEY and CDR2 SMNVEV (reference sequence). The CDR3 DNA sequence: TGTGCCAGCAGTTTCGGGAGAACTCAAGAGACCCAGTACTTC. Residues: CASSFGRTQETQYF.

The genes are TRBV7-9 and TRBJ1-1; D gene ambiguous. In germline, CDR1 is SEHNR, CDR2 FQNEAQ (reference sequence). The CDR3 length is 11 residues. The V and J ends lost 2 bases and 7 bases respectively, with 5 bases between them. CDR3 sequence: CASSLTYEAFF. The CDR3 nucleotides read TGTGCCAGCAGCTTAACTTATGAAGCTTTCTTT.

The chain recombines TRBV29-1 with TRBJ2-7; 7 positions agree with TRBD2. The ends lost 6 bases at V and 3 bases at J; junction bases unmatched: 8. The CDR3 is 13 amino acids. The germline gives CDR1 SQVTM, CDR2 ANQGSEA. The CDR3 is CSVRTSSGYEQYF. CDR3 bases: TGCAGCGTGCGGACTAGTTCTGGCTACGAGCAGTACTTC.

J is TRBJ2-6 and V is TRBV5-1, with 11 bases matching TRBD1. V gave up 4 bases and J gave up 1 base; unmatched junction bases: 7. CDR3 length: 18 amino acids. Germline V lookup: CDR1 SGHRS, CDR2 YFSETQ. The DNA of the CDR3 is TGCGCCAGCAGCCCGGCCGGGACAGGGGGTTCTGGGGCCAACGTCCTGACTTTC. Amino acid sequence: CASSPAGTGGSGANVLTF.

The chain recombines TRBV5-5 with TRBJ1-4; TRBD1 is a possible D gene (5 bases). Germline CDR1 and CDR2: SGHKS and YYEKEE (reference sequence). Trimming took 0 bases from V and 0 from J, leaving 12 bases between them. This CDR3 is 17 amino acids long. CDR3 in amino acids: CASSLGPGGSTNEKLFF. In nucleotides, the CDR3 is TGTGCCAGCAGCTTGGGGCCCGGGGGGTCAACTAATGAAAAACTGTTTTTT.

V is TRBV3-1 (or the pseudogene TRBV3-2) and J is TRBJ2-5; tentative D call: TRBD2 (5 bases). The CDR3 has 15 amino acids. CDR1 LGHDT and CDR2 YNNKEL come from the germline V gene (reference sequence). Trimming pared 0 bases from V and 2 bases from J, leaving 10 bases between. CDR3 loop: CASSQDGGFQETQYF. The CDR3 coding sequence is TGTGCCAGCAGCCAAGATGGAGGTTTTCAAGAGACCCAGTACTTC.

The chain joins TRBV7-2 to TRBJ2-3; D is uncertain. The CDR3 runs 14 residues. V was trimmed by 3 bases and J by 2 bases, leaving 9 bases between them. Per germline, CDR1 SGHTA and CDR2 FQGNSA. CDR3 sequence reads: CASSFRLFTDTQYF. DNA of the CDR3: TGTGCCAGCAGCTTTCGACTCTTCACAGATACGCAGTATTTT.

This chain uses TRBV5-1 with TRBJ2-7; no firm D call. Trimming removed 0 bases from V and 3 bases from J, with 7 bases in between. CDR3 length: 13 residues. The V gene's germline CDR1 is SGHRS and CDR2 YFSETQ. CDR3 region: CASSLDGGYEQYF. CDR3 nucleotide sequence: TGCGCCAGCAGCTTGGACGGTGGCTACGAGCAGTACTTC.

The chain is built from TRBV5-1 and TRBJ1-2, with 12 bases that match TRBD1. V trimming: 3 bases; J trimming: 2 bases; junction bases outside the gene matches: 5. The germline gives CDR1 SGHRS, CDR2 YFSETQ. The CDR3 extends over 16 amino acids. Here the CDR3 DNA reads TGCGCCAGCAGCTCTGGGGACAGGGGGCCGAACTATGGCTACACCTTC. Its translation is CASSSGDRGPNYGYTF.

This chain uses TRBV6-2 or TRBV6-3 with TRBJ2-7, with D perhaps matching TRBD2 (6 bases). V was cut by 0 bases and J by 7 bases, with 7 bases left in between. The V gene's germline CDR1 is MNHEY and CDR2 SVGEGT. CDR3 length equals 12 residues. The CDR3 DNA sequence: TGTGCCAGCAGTTACTCCCTAGCGGAGCAGTACTTC. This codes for CASSYSLAEQYF.